This T cell receptor beta chain was sequenced for a study of T cells in Graves' hyperthyroidism and ophthalmopathy. Ten or more counts support this clonotype. Its antigen remains unidentified. Individuals with ophthalmopathy presented a Clinical Activity Score of at least 3, a NOSPECS grade of at least 4 and a duration under 3 months. Uncontrolled infection, other autoimmune disease, pregnancy and lactation each barred patients from inclusion. Study-level points and caveats: Expanded thyroid clonotypes (above 0.001) were mostly also found in blood.

V lost 5 bases, J lost 2 bases, and 10 bases stayed unmatched. Germline assignment: CDR1 SGHAT and CDR2 FQDESV (reference sequence). The CDR3 has 16 amino acids. The investigators amplified TCR beta CDR3 regions from RNA transcripts. When the TCR CDR3 underwent first-round RT-PCR, the HTBI primer set was used. In TCRdb, the multiplex PCR reads were re-called with MiXCR into one record per CDR3 protein. The table shows 490,000 or so distinct CDR3 sequences, with 20% occurring only once. The source is a middle-aged man with Graves' ophthalmopathy. The sequencing sample was made of blood. This chain connects TRBV11-1 to TRBJ1-2, with 8 bases fitting TRBD1. CDR3 sequence reads: CASSAERTGPNYGYTF. CDR3 nucleotides: TGTGCCAGCAGCGCCGAGAGGACAGGGCCAAACTATGGCTACACCTTC.